This T cell receptor (beta chain) was sequenced in a study of CD8 T cells in Susac syndrome. Random hexamers served to reverse transcribe roughly 0.5 to 1 ug RNA. Amplification of TCR beta CDR3 across 54 Vbeta and 13 Jbeta was performed with immunoSEQ multiplex PCR. TCRdb itself ran the immunoSEQ multiplex PCR reads through MiXCR, one entry per CDR3 protein. There are roughly 190,000 distinct CDR3 sequences in the sample; 90% to 95% occur only once, and 0.075% to 0.095% lies in the top ten. The sequence derives from a human donor with Susac syndrome. Material: CD4+ T cells from PBMCs.

The CDR3 reads CASSDNLAGSEQYF. CDR3 bases: TGTGCCAGCAGCGATAACCTAGCGGGAAGCGAGCAGTACTTC. V gene TRBV9 combines with J gene TRBJ2-7; the match to TRBD2 covers 9 bases. There are 14 residues in the CDR3. Trimming cost V 3 bases and J 6 bases; bases outside gene matches: 7. Germline V gene sequence: CDR1 SGDLS, CDR2 YYNGEE.